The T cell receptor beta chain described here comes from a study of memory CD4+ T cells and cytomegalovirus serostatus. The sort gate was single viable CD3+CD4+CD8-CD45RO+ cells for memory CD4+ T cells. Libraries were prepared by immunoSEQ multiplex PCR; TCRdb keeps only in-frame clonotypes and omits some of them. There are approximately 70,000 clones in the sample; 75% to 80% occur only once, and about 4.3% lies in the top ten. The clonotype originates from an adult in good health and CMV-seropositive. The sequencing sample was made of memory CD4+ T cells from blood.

The chain's CDR3 is CASSLQGWDTEAFF. The CDR3 DNA follows: TGTGCCAGCAGCTTACAGGGGTGGGACACTGAAGCTTTCTTT. The chain recombines TRBV7-3 with TRBJ1-1; D may be TRBD1 (6 bases). Germline V lookup: CDR1 SGHTA, CDR2 FQGTGA. The CDR3 is 14 residues long. V was clipped by 2 bases and J by 3 bases, with 10 bases between them.